This T cell receptor (beta chain) was observed in a study of response to subunit inactivated influenza vaccine. General observations from the study: Researchers suggested that each seasonal influenza vaccination recruits few new T cells.

V shed 0 bases and J shed 6 bases, with 12 bases lying between them. Germline V CDR1 and CDR2: LNHNV, YYDKDF (reference sequence). The CDR3 consists of 15 residues. Many counts were recorded for this clonotype. Its antigen is not identified. TCRdb fed the RT-PCR reads into MiXCR, producing one record per CDR3 protein. The sample carries about 530,000 distinct CDR3 sequences, under 15% recorded once. This clonotype was obtained from a man between 50 and 59 years old who received an inactivated influenza vaccine. V and J are TRBV15 and TRBJ2-1; a weak D match, TRBD1 (6 bases). The sample in question was PBMCs from blood, obtained roughly 48 days after vaccination. The CDR3: CATSRDFGGTNEQFF. In nucleotides, the CDR3 is TGTGCCACCAGCAGAGATTTTGGGGGCACCAATGAGCAGTTCTTC.